The 24 T cell receptor beta chains below all came from one sample that was sequenced in a study of T cell changes during pregnancy in multiple sclerosis (dated by TCRdb to 2018 to 2020). The library was made by the immunoSEQ multiplex PCR assay. TCRdb mirrors the immuneACCESS table, restricted to in-frame sequences. Some clones are absent from its copies; in checked studies, under half trace to an unresolved V gene, and the reason for the others is unknown. For this sample there are about 35,000 clones; 80% to 95% appear just once. The ten most abundant clones make up 0.43% of the sample. The sample was CD4+ T cells from peripheral blood mononuclear cells, taken in the third trimester of pregnancy. The receptors come from a female donor in good health, enrolled as a control in a pregnancy study.

The chain carries TRBV6-6 and TRBJ1-1; the match to TRBD1 covers 8 bases. Germline lookup yields CDR1 MNHNY and CDR2 SVGAGI (reference sequence). CDR3 size: 15 residues. V shed 5 bases, J shed 1 base, and the junction held 6 bases outside the gene matches. CDR3 in DNA: TGTGCCAGCAGTGGCGACAGGGGCAAGAACACTGAAGCTTTCTTT. The encoded protein is CASSGDRGKNTEAFF.

CDR3 region: CASSLLIAGNEQFF. In DNA, the CDR3 is TGTGCCAGCAGCCTTCTGATAGCCGGCAATGAGCAGTTCTTC. The chain carries TRBV11-2 and TRBJ2-1, with no clear D. V lost 5 bases to trimming and J lost 6 bases, with 14 bases between them. The CDR3 runs 14 residues. CDR1 SGHAT and CDR2 FQNNGV come from the germline V gene. The complete variable domain, with remaining parts taken from reference TRBV11-2 and TRBJ2-1, reads EAGVAQSPRYKIIEKRQSVAFWCNPISGHATLYWYQQILGQGPKLLIQFQNNGVVDDSQLPKDRFSAERLKGVDSTLKIQPAKLEDSAVYLCASSLLIAGNEQFFGPGTRLTVL.

The chain links TRBV6-5 to TRBJ2-1; TRBD2 matches 11 bases. V gave up 5 bases and J gave up 6 bases; unmatched junction bases: 6. Germline loops: CDR1 MNHEY, CDR2 SVGAGI. CDR3 size: 15 residues. Written as DNA, the CDR3 is TGTGCCAGCAGTCGTAGCGGGGGGGCCGTCAATGAGCAGTTCTTC. This sequence encodes CASSRSGGAVNEQFF.

The chain joins TRBV11-1 to TRBJ1-1; D perhaps matches TRBD1 (6 bases). This CDR3 is built from 13 residues. The V gene lost 5 bases and the J gene lost 7 bases, with 14 bases spanning the gap. Germline values: CDR1 SGHAT, CDR2 FQDESV (reference sequence). CDR3 nucleotide sequence: TGTGCCAGCAGCCCAGACAGGAAAAGTGAAGCTTTCTTT. Encoded protein: CASSPDRKSEAFF.

The V and J genes are TRBV30 and TRBJ2-2; D is ambiguous. V was shortened by 3 bases and J by 1 base, with 6 bases between the two germline ends. This CDR3 spans 13 amino acids. CDR1 GTSNPN and CDR2 SVGIG come from the germline V gene (reference sequence). The CDR3 loop is CAWRFRNTGELFF. The CDR3 bases are TGTGCCTGGAGGTTTCGGAACACCGGGGAGCTGTTTTTT. Variable domain in full (rest from reference TRBV30 and TRBJ2-2): SQTIHQWPATLVQPVGSPLSLECTVEGTSNPNLYWYRQAAGRGLQLLFYSVGIGQISSEVPQNLSASRPQDRQFILSSKKLLLSDSGFYLCAWRFRNTGELFFGEGSRLTVL.

The rearrangement joins TRBV2 to TRBJ2-1; weak D call: TRBD1 (6 bases). The V gene lost 4 bases and the J gene lost 5 bases, with 15 bases spanning the gap. Germline V gives CDR1 SNHLY, CDR2 FYNNEI. CDR3 size: 15 residues. The CDR3 bases are TGTGCCAGCAGTGGCGGCAGGGGTCGTAACAATGAGCAGTTCTTC. It encodes CASSGGRGRNNEQFF.

This chain uses TRBV6-5 with TRBJ1-2, with D unresolved. Germline CDR1 is MNHEY and CDR2 is SVGAGI. Deletions cut 4 bases from V and 3 bases from J, with 12 bases between. The CDR3 contains 14 residues. The CDR3 nucleotides are TGTGCCAGCAGTTCGGGGATAGGTTACTATGGCTACACCTTC. The encoded protein is CASSSGIGYYGYTF.

The chain recombines TRBV7-6 with TRBJ1-1; 7 positions agree with TRBD1. CDR3 size: 16 residues. With V trimmed by 1 base and J by 4 bases, 9 bases remained unmatched. Germline CDR1 is SGHVS and CDR2 is FNYEAQ. CDR3 bases: TGTGCCAGCAGCTTAGAGCAGGGGGGCTACGGCACTGAAGCTTTCTTT. It translates to CASSLEQGGYGTEAFF.

The genes are TRBV5-4 and TRBJ2-7; unclear D gene. The CDR3 runs to 14 residues. In germline, CDR1 is SGHNT, CDR2 YYREEE (reference sequence). Trimming left V 2 bases short and J 0 bases short, with 9 bases between. CDR3 protein: CASSFQDRSYEQYF. DNA of the CDR3: TGTGCCAGCAGCTTTCAGGATCGCTCCTACGAGCAGTACTTC.

The V and J genes are TRBV6-1 and TRBJ2-4; D perhaps matches TRBD2 (6 bases). The ends were cut back, 5 bases at V and 0 bases at J, with 8 bases in the middle. Germline assignment: CDR1 MNHNS and CDR2 SASEGT. This CDR3 region has 14 residues. The chain's CDR3 is CASSLGLAKNIQYF. The CDR3 bases are TGTGCCAGCAGTTTGGGACTAGCCAAAAACATTCAGTACTTC.

The chain has TRBV25-1 and TRBJ1-6; D may be TRBD1 (5 bases). The CDR3 extends over 17 amino acids. Deletions cut 6 bases from V and 0 bases from J, with 15 bases between. Germline V gives CDR1 MGHDK, CDR2 SYGVNS. The DNA of the CDR3 is TGTGCCAGCAGCACCACAGGTCCTAGCTCCTATAATTCACCCCTCCACTTT. Translating gives CASSTTGPSSYNSPLHF.

V usage is TRBV7-3 and J usage is TRBJ1-5; 8 bases are shared with TRBD1. The length of the CDR3 is 16 residues. Germline CDR1 is SGHTA and CDR2 is FQGTGA. V trimming: 1 base; J trimming: 7 bases; junction bases outside the gene matches: 9. CDR3 loop: CASSLKATGDLQPQHF. The CDR3 DNA reads as TGTGCCAGCAGCTTAAAAGCGACAGGGGATTTACAGCCCCAGCATTTT.

V and J are TRBV2 and TRBJ2-3, with D perhaps matching TRBD1 (5 bases). V lost 6 bases and J lost 0, with 13 bases in between. CDR3 length: 15 amino acids. Germline CDR1 SNHLY, CDR2 FYNNEI. The DNA of the CDR3 is TGTGCCAGCAGAGGGCAGGGTTTAAGCACAGATACGCAGTATTTT. It yields the protein CASRGQGLSTDTQYF.

This clone has only a few counts. The chain joins TRBV19 to TRBJ1-1; D ambiguous. The CDR3 loop spans 14 amino acids. Per germline, CDR1 LNHDA and CDR2 SQIVND (reference sequence). The V end lost 7 bases, the J end lost 2 bases, and 14 bases lay between the germline ends. CDR3 in amino acids: CASKRPAGNTEAFF. DNA of the CDR3: TGTGCCAGTAAACGTCCGGCGGGAAACACTGAAGCTTTCTTT. The full variable domain, in which reference TRBV19 and TRBJ1-1 provide the parts outside the CDR3, is DGGITQSPKYLFRKEGQNVTLSCEQNLNHDAMYWYRQDPGQGLRLIYYSQIVNDFQKGDIAEGYSVSREKKESFPLTVTSAQKNPTAFYLCASKRPAGNTEAFFGQGTRLTVV.

The CDR3 is CASSINRGTQPQHF. The CDR3 coding sequence is TGTGCCAGTAGTATAAACAGGGGTACTCAGCCCCAGCATTTT. The chain recombines TRBV19 with TRBJ1-5; 7 nucleotides line up with TRBD1. Germline V CDR1 and CDR2: LNHDA, SQIVND (reference sequence). V lost 2 bases to trimming and J lost 6 bases; unmatched junction nucleotides: 4. The CDR3 is 14 amino acids.

This chain links TRBV11-2 with TRBJ2-7; 7 positions agree with TRBD2. The CDR3 has 14 residues. CDR1 is SGHAT, CDR2 FQNNGV, per germline. With 1 base clipped from V and 2 bases from J, the junction kept 2 bases outside the gene matches. Here the CDR3 DNA reads TGTGCCAGCAGCTTAGGGGGGGGACCCTACGAGCAGTACTTC. It specifies CASSLGGGPYEQYF.

The chain combines TRBV11-2 with TRBJ2-2; 11 bases map to TRBD2. The germline V gene has CDR1 SGHAT and CDR2 FQNNGV. This CDR3 has 15 amino acids. With 5 bases clipped from V and 5 bases from J, the junction kept 4 bases outside the gene matches. CDR3 in DNA: TGTGCCAGCAGCATTAGCGGGGGGGTAACCGGGGAGCTGTTTTTT. Amino acids: CASSISGGVTGELFF.

This clone was seen a few times. The chain has TRBV30 and TRBJ1-2; D might be TRBD1 (5 bases). Trimming cost V 1 base and J 7 bases, with 16 bases left between them. The germline gives CDR1 GTSNPN, CDR2 SVGIG (reference sequence). This CDR3 comprises 14 residues. CDR3: CAWSAGPKVGGYTF. CDR3 DNA: TGTGCCTGGAGTGCAGGGCCAAAGGTTGGTGGCTACACCTTC.

J is TRBJ2-3 and V is TRBV7-8; a possible D gene is TRBD1 (5 bases). V lost 0 bases, J lost 2 bases, and 9 bases lay in between. Germline values: CDR1 SGHVS, CDR2 FQNEAQ. The CDR3 is made up of 15 amino acids. CDR3 protein: CASSLAVGDTDTQYF. CDR3 in DNA: TGTGCCAGCAGCTTAGCGGTAGGGGACACAGATACGCAGTATTTT.

This chain connects TRBV2 to TRBJ1-3; D is undetermined. Per the germline V gene, CDR1 is SNHLY and CDR2 is FYNNEI. Trimming took 8 bases from V and 3 from J, leaving 14 bases between them. The CDR3 totals 14 residues. CDR3 protein: CASSITRVGNTIYF. CDR3 DNA: TGTGCCAGCTCGATAACACGGGTTGGAAACACCATATATTTT.

The CDR3, as DNA: TGTGCCAGCTCACCACCCGGGTTCAATCAGCCCCAGCATTTT. This encodes CASSPPGFNQPQHF. This chain links TRBV18 with TRBJ1-5; unclear D gene. Germline CDR1 KGHSH, CDR2 LQKENI. This CDR3 spans 14 amino acids. The V end lost 0 bases, the J end lost 3 bases, and 6 bases lay between the germline ends.

The V call is TRBV4-1, the J call TRBJ1-5, with D perhaps matching TRBD1 (5 bases). The length of the CDR3 is 18 residues. The V end was cut by 1 base, the J end by 2 bases, with 18 bases between. Germline-derived CDR1 and CDR2 are MGHRA and YSYEKL. In DNA, the CDR3 is TGCGCCAGCAGCCAAGTTTTTCAGGGTCCGGTCGGCAATCAGCCCCAGCATTTT. As protein: CASSQVFQGPVGNQPQHF.

The chain's CDR3 is CASSPGRGLAEQFF. In nucleotides, the CDR3 is TGTGCCAGCAGCCCAGGGCGGGGACTAGCGGAGCAGTTCTTC. The chain couples TRBV7-3 to TRBJ2-1, with 10 bases matching TRBD2. Losses at the gene ends were 5 bases for V and 10 bases for J; bases not matched to a gene: 8. This CDR3 comprises 14 residues. The germline CDR1 and CDR2 sequences are SGHTA and FQGTGA.

The gene calls are TRBV11-3 and TRBJ2-3; 7 bases match TRBD1. There are 17 residues in the CDR3. Losses at the gene ends were 1 base for V and 5 bases for J; bases not matched to a gene: 12. The germline gives CDR1 SGHNT, CDR2 YENEEA. The CDR3 sequence: CASSLGRGGVSRDTQYF. The DNA of the CDR3 is TGTGCCAGCAGCTTAGGTCGAGGGGGCGTCAGCCGAGATACGCAGTATTTT. Full variable domain (rest looked up from reference TRBV11-3 and TRBJ2-3): EAGVVQSPRYKIIEKKQPVAFWCNPISGHNTLYWYLQNLGQGPELLIRYENEEAVDDSQLPKDRFSAERLKGVDSTLKIQPAELGDSAVYLCASSLGRGGVSRDTQYFGPGTRLTVL.